This entry features one TCR beta chain sequence. The method was immunoSEQ multiplex PCR; TCRdb's version includes in-frame clones alone and lacks a portion of them. The sample comprises 70,000 to 90,000 clones, 60% to 85% of which are singletons, and 15% to 20% rests with the top ten. The CDR3 length is 15 residues. V lost 0 bases, J lost 5 bases, and 13 bases lay in between. Germline values: CDR1 MNHEY, CDR2 SMNVEV (reference sequence). The sample is drawn from a study of blood T cell repertoires in COVID-19. Across the whole study: Acute and convalescent COVID-19 specimens originated in the United States, Italy and Spain.

Sequencing used peripheral blood. The rearrangement joins TRBV27 to TRBJ1-1; TRBD1 is a possible D gene (5 bases). The receptor was derived from a human donor in a cohort sampled during active COVID-19. The CDR3 here is CASSLSRGIGTEAFF. In DNA form, the CDR3 reads TGTGCCAGCAGTTTATCCCGGGGGATAGGGACTGAAGCTTTCTTT.